These T cell receptor beta chains were read from a single sample in a study of long-term antiretroviral therapy in people with HIV. Clones were sequenced by immunoSEQ multiplex PCR, and TCRdb holds only the in-frame ones, with some missing. Here the sample spans fewer than 45,000 clones, approximately 85% being singletons. Sequenced here: unsorted PBMCs, sampled 2.2 years after starting antiretroviral therapy. These receptors were taken from a man in his late teens or twenties with HIV. Both conserved end residues are part of each CDR3. Each record gives: V gene, J gene, CDR3 protein.

TRBV13,TRBJ2-7,CASSARDSPYEQYF
TRBV7-9,TRBJ1-2,CASGAGDRLNYGYTF
TRBV6-5,TRBJ1-3,CASSYSGGGGNTIYF
TRBV28,TRBJ2-7,CASSPTRGQGANEQYF
TRBV7-2,TRBJ2-3,CAAQDPGGSTDTQYF
TRBV6-5,TRBJ1-1,CASSPGQYTEAFF
TRBV5-1,TRBJ2-7,CASSPRSTGKYEQYF
TRBV28,TRBJ2-7,CASNPGTERFEQYF
TRBV21-1,TRBJ1-1,CASSKPHTGTGMNTEAFF
TRBV9,TRBJ1-4,CASSATRTGAEKLFF
TRBV30,TRBJ2-3,CAWSVKGTGVQDTQYF
TRBV7-8,TRBJ2-7,CASSLAGGSYEQYF
TRBV7-2,TRBJ1-1,CASSFWTSAAFF
TRBV2,TRBJ2-2,CASHHRFTGELFF
TRBV15,TRBJ2-1,CATSTGGINEQFF
TRBV2,TRBJ2-1,CASTIGTHTGYNEQFF
TRBV18,TRBJ2-5,CASSPRDPQIGETQYF
TRBV29-1,TRBJ1-1,CSVGQGGTTEAFF
TRBV4-2,TRBJ1-1,CASSLGLTGDTEAFF
TRBV6-4,TRBJ2-1,CASSRLSGTANEQFF
TRBV6-6,TRBJ1-2,CASTWSQEGYGYTF
TRBV27,TRBJ2-3,CASSSLLVLPGDTQYF
TRBV6-1,TRBJ1-5,CASSESRASNQPQHF
TRBV28,TRBJ2-7,CASRRGSSYEQYF
TRBV5-4,TRBJ2-6,CASSLITGGGANVLTF
TRBV2,TRBJ2-5,CASGVGETQYF
TRBV10-3,TRBJ2-2,CAISPTGDTGELFF
TRBV7-6,TRBJ1-1,CASSLDGGMNTEAFF
TRBV7-9,TRBJ2-7,CASSSGLDYEQYF
TRBV4-2,TRBJ1-6,CASSQEGVRSYNSPLHF
TRBV2,TRBJ2-2,CASSELAGRNTGELFF
TRBV14,TRBJ2-1,CASSQAVSSYNEQFF
TRBV7-7,TRBJ2-2,CASSSSQGGELFF
TRBV30,TRBJ2-3,CAWSRTAASTDTQYF
TRBV2,TRBJ2-7,CASSESEQYF
TRBV19,TRBJ1-2,CASSIIAGGADYGYTF
TRBV5-1,TRBJ2-7,CASSGTGGFLYEQYF
TRBV4-2,TRBJ2-3,CASSQAASGADTQYF
TRBV20-1,TRBJ2-5,CSVRGRETQYF
TRBV9,TRBJ2-7,CASSVTGQGPYEQYF
TRBV29-1,TRBJ2-3,CSVDIGLAGSSTDTQYF
TRBV5-4,TRBJ1-3,CASSLGTDRSSGNTIYF
TRBV12-2,TRBJ1-5,CASRSQNGWEESNQPQHF
TRBV18,TRBJ1-4,CASSRTTGANEKLFF
TRBV29-1,TRBJ2-6,CSVEGAISGANVLTF
TRBV27,TRBJ2-5,CASSLNGGVGETQYF